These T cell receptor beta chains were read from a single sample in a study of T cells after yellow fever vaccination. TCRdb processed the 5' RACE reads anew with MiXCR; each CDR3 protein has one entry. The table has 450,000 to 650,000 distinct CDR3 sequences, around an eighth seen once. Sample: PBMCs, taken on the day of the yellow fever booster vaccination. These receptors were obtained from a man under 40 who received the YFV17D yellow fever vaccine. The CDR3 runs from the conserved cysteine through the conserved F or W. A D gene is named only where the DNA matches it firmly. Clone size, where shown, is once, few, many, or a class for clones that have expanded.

CASSYGLAGEQYF,TGTGCCAGCAGTTACGGACTAGCTGGCGAGCAGTACTTC,NA,TRBJ2-7,TRBD2,TRBV6-5
CASSIGQGARTEAFF,TGTGCCAGCAGTATCGGACAGGGGGCGCGGACTGAAGCTTTCTTT,NA,TRBJ1-1,TRBD1,TRBV7-9
CASSSTGSTEAFF,TGTGCCAGCAGCTCCACAGGATCCACTGAAGCTTTCTTT,few,TRBJ1-1,NA,TRBV7-9
CASSLSYGVKNIQYF,TGTGCCAGCAGCTTATCATACGGGGTCAAAAACATTCAGTACTTC,NA,TRBJ2-4,NA,TRBV7-2
CASKVPATDTQYF,TGTGCCAGCAAGGTGCCGGCCACAGATACGCAGTATTTT,few,TRBJ2-3,NA,TRBV28
CSVSVLRLAGVDETQYF,TGCAGCGTTTCCGTCCTTCGACTAGCGGGAGTAGACGAGACCCAGTACTTC,NA,TRBJ2-5,TRBD2,TRBV29-1
CTSSYLADNLREFF,TGTACCAGCAGTTACCTAGCCGACAACCTAAGGGAGTTCTTC,NA,TRBJ2-1,NA,TRBV6-5
CAIRLTGNAEAFF,TGTGCCATCAGACTGACGGGGAACGCTGAAGCTTTCTTT,NA,TRBJ1-1,NA,TRBV10-3
CASSPDRAGGTEAFF,TGTGCCAGCAGCCCGGACAGGGCCGGTGGTACTGAAGCTTTCTTT,many,TRBJ1-1,TRBD1,TRBV4-2
CASSETASGNTIYF,TGTGCCAGCAGTGAGACAGCCTCTGGAAACACCATATATTTT,NA,TRBJ1-3,NA,TRBV6-1
CSVTNGAGGSPLHF,TGCAGTGTCACAAACGGTGCAGGGGGCTCACCCCTCCACTTT,NA,TRBJ1-6,TRBD1,TRBV20-1
CAWTDPILAGYSGEQFF,TGTGCCTGGACCGACCCCATTCTAGCGGGATATTCCGGTGAGCAGTTCTTC,few,TRBJ2-1,TRBD2,TRBV30
CASSVDPSGRNEQFF,TGTGCCAGCAGCGTCGACCCTAGCGGGAGGAATGAGCAGTTCTTC,NA,TRBJ2-1,TRBD2,TRBV9
CSVSLKTGKWTDTQYF,TGCAGCGTGAGCCTTAAAACAGGGAAATGGACAGATACGCAGTATTTT,few,TRBJ2-3,NA,TRBV29-1
CASRTMGLNTEAFF,TGTGCCAGCCGAACAATGGGGTTGAACACTGAAGCTTTCTTT,NA,TRBJ1-1,NA,TRBV12-3/TRBV12-4
CSGGVAGVSEQFF,TGCAGTGGTGGGGTAGCGGGAGTTTCTGAGCAGTTCTTC,few,TRBJ2-1,TRBD2,TRBV20-1
CASSFVGSGELFF,TGTGCCAGCAGTTTTGTAGGCTCCGGGGAGCTGTTTTTT,few,TRBJ2-2,NA,TRBV27
CASSRPLAEEETQYF,TGTGCCAGCAGCCGACCTCTAGCGGAGGAAGAGACCCAGTACTTC,NA,TRBJ2-5,TRBD2,TRBV14
CSAGAMTTRLTSKETQYF,TGCAGTGCTGGGGCCATGACTACCCGCTTAACCTCAAAAGAGACCCAGTACTTC,NA,TRBJ2-5,NA,TRBV20-1
CASSLSQSPSTDTQYF,TGTGCCAGCAGCTTAAGCCAGTCCCCTAGCACAGATACGCAGTATTTT,few,TRBJ2-3,NA,TRBV7-2
CSASWNTEAFF,TGCAGTGCTAGCTGGAACACTGAAGCTTTCTTT,few,TRBJ1-1,NA,TRBV20-1
CASSVGGRSSYEQYF,TGTGCCAGCAGCGTAGGCGGGAGGTCAAGCTACGAGCAGTACTTC,NA,TRBJ2-7,TRBD2,TRBV9
CASSQDSGRLTQYF,TGTGCCAGCAGCCAAGACAGCGGGAGGTTGACCCAGTACTTC,NA,TRBJ2-5,TRBD2,TRBV3-1
CASSSSDGQGELFF,TGCGCCAGCAGCTCCTCAGATGGACAGGGGGAGCTGTTTTTT,many,TRBJ2-2,NA,TRBV5-1
CASSSPRLSEQFF,TGTGCCAGCTCATCCCCCCGGCTCAGCGAGCAGTTCTTC,NA,TRBJ2-1,NA,TRBV18
CASSSLSGRRDTQYF,TGTGCCAGCAGCTCACTTAGCGGGAGAAGGGATACGCAGTATTTT,few,TRBJ2-3,TRBD2,TRBV7-2
CASNVEARNTGELFF,TGCGCCAGCAACGTCGAGGCCCGGAACACCGGGGAGCTGTTTTTT,few,TRBJ2-2,NA,TRBV5-1
CASSLSAGGPTDTQYF,TGTGCCAGCAGCCTTTCAGCGGGAGGGCCTACAGATACGCAGTATTTT,NA,TRBJ2-3,TRBD2,TRBV4-2
CSAREEVGYQETQYF,TGCAGTGCTAGAGAGGAGGTGGGGTACCAAGAGACCCAGTACTTC,NA,TRBJ2-5,NA,TRBV20-1
CASSSTRQGRTQYF,TGTGCCAGCAGTTCCACTAGACAGGGAAGAACCCAGTACTTC,few,TRBJ2-5,TRBD1,TRBV6-2/TRBV6-3
CASSLGGQNTGELFF,TGCGCCAGCAGCTTGGGGGGACAGAACACCGGGGAGCTGTTTTTT,few,TRBJ2-2,NA,TRBV5-1
CASSQETPRTSGIYTQYF,TGTGCCAGCAGCCAAGAAACCCCCCGGACTAGCGGGATTTATACGCAGTATTTT,NA,TRBJ2-3,TRBD2,TRBV4-2
CSVEEWRAESTGNYGYTF,TGCAGCGTTGAAGAATGGAGAGCGGAATCGACAGGGAACTATGGCTACACCTTC,many,TRBJ1-2,TRBD1,TRBV29-1
CASSNREGTPYEQYF,TGCGCCAGCAGCAACCGAGAGGGGACCCCCTACGAGCAGTACTTC,NA,TRBJ2-7,NA,TRBV5-1
CASSPRGLAGRMQYF,TGTGCCAGCAGCCCAAGGGGACTAGCGGGAAGGATGCAGTACTTC,NA,TRBJ2-7,TRBD2,TRBV3-1
CASSLAVPNTEAFF,TGTGCCAGCAGCCTGGCTGTACCGAACACTGAAGCTTTCTTT,few,TRBJ1-1,NA,TRBV14
CASSLLWSNEQFF,TGTGCCAGCAGCCTCCTGTGGTCCAATGAGCAGTTCTTC,few,TRBJ2-1,NA,TRBV5-4
CATSRDQQLRNEQFF,TGTGCCACCAGCAGAGATCAACAACTCCGCAATGAGCAGTTCTTC,NA,TRBJ2-1,NA,TRBV15
CASSPGATLNTEAFF,TGCGCCAGCAGCCCCGGCGCAACTCTGAACACTGAAGCTTTCTTT,NA,TRBJ1-1,NA,TRBV5-1
CCARGNLAGPANEQFF,TGCTGTGCTAGAGGGAACTTAGCGGGACCGGCCAATGAGCAGTTCTTC,NA,TRBJ2-1,TRBD2,TRBV20-1
CASSPHEGNEQYF,TGTGCCAGCAGTCCCCATGAGGGCAACGAGCAGTACTTC,NA,TRBJ2-7,NA,TRBV27
CASRPPGNTNTGELFF,TGCGCCAGCAGACCCCCGGGGAATACGAACACCGGGGAGCTGTTTTTT,NA,TRBJ2-2,NA,TRBV5-1
CASNAQGRETQYF,TGCGCCAGCAATGCACAGGGTAGAGAGACCCAGTACTTC,many,TRBJ2-5,NA,TRBV10-2
CASSSLAGTSGRASYYEQYF,TGTGCCAGCAGTTCCCTCGCCGGGACTAGCGGGAGGGCGTCCTACTACGAGCAGTACTTC,few,TRBJ2-7,TRBD2,TRBV12-3/TRBV12-4
CASSYFTSPSWDTQYF,TGTGCCAGCAGTTACTTCACTAGCCCCTCTTGGGATACGCAGTATTTT,few,TRBJ2-3,NA,TRBV6-2/TRBV6-3
CASTGTSGHEQFF,TGTGCCAGCACTGGGACTAGCGGGCATGAGCAGTTCTTC,few,TRBJ2-1,TRBD2,TRBV2
CARNQVDRRDFSYEQYF,TGTGCCAGGAATCAAGTTGACCGACGGGACTTTTCCTACGAGCAGTACTTC,few,TRBJ2-7,NA,TRBV2
CSVGGTSGADTQYF,TGCAGCGTGGGGGGGACTAGCGGGGCAGATACGCAGTATTTT,few,TRBJ2-3,TRBD2,TRBV29-1
CSATGVASYEQYF,TGCAGTGCCACCGGGGTAGCATCCTACGAGCAGTACTTC,NA,TRBJ2-7,NA,TRBV20-1
CASSLGQGIHEQFF,TGCGCCAGCAGCTTGGGACAGGGGATCCATGAGCAGTTCTTC,NA,TRBJ2-1,TRBD1,TRBV5-1
CASSLAPEKTPKNIQYF,TGCGCCAGCAGCTTGGCGCCTGAGAAGACCCCCAAAAACATTCAGTACTTC,NA,TRBJ2-4,NA,TRBV5-1
CASSQGGSYNEQFF,TGCGCCAGCAGCCAGGGGGGCTCCTACAATGAGCAGTTCTTC,many,TRBJ2-1,NA,TRBV7-2
CASSQGGRTASNQPQHF,TGTGCCAGCAGCCAAGGGGGGAGGACGGCTAGCAATCAGCCCCAGCATTTT,few,TRBJ1-5,NA,TRBV3-1
CSVGTSNTGELFF,TGCAGCGTGGGGACTTCGAACACCGGGGAGCTGTTTTTT,NA,TRBJ2-2,NA,TRBV29-1